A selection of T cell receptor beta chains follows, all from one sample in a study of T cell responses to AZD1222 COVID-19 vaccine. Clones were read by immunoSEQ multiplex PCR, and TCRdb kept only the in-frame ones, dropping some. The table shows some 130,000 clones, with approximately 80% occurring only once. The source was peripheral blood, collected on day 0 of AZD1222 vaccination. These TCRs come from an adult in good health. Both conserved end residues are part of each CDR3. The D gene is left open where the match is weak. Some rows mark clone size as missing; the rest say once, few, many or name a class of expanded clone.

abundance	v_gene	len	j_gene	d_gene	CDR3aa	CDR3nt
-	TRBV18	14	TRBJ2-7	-	CASSPAGSSYEQYF	TGTGCCAGCTCACCGGCAGGGAGCTCCTACGAGCAGTACTTC
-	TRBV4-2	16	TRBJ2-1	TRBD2	CASSQDPLAGGHEQFF	TGTGCCAGCAGCCAAGATCCCCTAGCGGGGGGGCACGAGCAGTTCTTC
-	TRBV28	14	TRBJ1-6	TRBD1	CASRRDSKNSPLHF	TGTGCCAGCAGGCGGGACAGTAAGAATTCACCCCTCCACTTT
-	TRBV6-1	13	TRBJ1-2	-	CASSEGAMDGYTF	TGTGCCAGCAGTGAAGGGGCGATGGATGGCTACACCTTC
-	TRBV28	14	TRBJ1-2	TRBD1	CASSGTGGGSGYTF	TGTGCCAGCAGCGGGACAGGGGGGGGTAGTGGCTACACCTTC
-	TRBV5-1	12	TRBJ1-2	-	CASSLGAYGYTF	TGCGCCAGCAGCTTGGGAGCCTATGGCTACACCTTC
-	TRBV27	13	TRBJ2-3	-	CASSLPPPGTQYF	TGTGCCAGCAGTTTACCCCCCCCTGGTACGCAGTATTTT
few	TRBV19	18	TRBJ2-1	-	CASSIEGRLSPTDNEQFF	TGTGCCAGTAGTATAGAGGGCAGGTTAAGTCCGACAGACAATGAGCAGTTCTTC
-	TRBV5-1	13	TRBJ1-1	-	CASSLGADTEAFF	TGCGCCAGCAGCTTGGGGGCAGACACTGAAGCTTTCTTT
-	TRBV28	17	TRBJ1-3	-	CASSTPTPGKSGNTIYF	TGTGCCAGCAGCACACCTACGCCAGGAAAATCCGGAAACACCATATATTTT
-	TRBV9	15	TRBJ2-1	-	CASSSKPGPAEEQFF	TGTGCCAGCAGCTCAAAGCCGGGACCCGCGGAGGAGCAGTTCTTC
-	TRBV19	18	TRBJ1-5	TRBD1	CASTQGKGMLMVDQPQHF	TGTGCCAGTACACAGGGGAAAGGGATGCTAATGGTAGATCAGCCCCAGCATTTT
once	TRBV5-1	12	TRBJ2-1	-	CASTNRVNEQFF	TGCGCCAGCACGAACAGGGTCAATGAGCAGTTCTTC
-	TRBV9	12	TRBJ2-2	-	CASSVVGGELFF	TGTGCCAGCAGCGTAGTAGGAGGGGAGCTGTTTTTT
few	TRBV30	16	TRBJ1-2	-	CACPSSAGAKGYGYTF	TGTGCCTGCCCCAGCAGCGCAGGGGCGAAAGGCTATGGCTACACCTTC
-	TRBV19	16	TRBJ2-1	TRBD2	CASSIRTSGVRGEQFF	TGTGCCAGTAGTATAAGGACTAGCGGGGTCAGGGGTGAGCAGTTCTTC
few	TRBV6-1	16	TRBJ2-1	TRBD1	CASSEGIGTVMDEQFF	TGTGCCAGCAGTGAAGGTATAGGGACAGTGATGGATGAGCAGTTCTTC
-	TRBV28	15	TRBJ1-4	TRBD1	CASSLHGTVGEKLFF	TGTGCCAGCAGTTTACACGGGACAGTAGGGGAAAAACTGTTTTTT
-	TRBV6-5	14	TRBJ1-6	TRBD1	CASSYTDRASPLHF	TGTGCCAGCAGTTACACGGACAGGGCTTCACCCCTCCACTTT
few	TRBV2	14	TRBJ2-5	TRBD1	CASSSVTGRETQYF	TGTGCCAGCAGTTCCGTGACAGGGCGAGAGACCCAGTACTTC
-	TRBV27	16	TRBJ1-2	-	CASMTLLPGLNYGYTF	TGTGCCAGCATGACTCTTCTGCCCGGGCTCAACTATGGCTACACCTTC
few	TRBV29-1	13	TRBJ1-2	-	CSVEDRSGYGYTF	TGCAGCGTTGAAGACAGGAGCGGTTATGGCTACACCTTC
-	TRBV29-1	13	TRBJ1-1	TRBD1	CSVMGQGRAEAFF	TGCAGCGTGATGGGACAGGGTCGGGCTGAAGCTTTCTTT
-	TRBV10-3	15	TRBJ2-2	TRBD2	CAIGLVGLASGELFF	TGTGCCATCGGGTTAGTGGGACTAGCTTCCGGGGAGCTGTTTTTT
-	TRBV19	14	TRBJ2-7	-	CASSINRVGDEQYF	TGTGCCAGTAGTATCAACAGGGTAGGAGACGAGCAGTACTTC
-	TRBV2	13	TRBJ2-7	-	CASEPGTVHEQYF	TGTGCCAGCGAACCCGGGACGGTCCACGAGCAGTACTTC
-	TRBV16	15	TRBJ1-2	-	CASSPRTVSGYGYTF	TGTGCCAGCAGCCCCAGGACAGTAAGTGGCTATGGCTACACCTTC
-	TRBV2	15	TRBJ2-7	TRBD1	CASSPGGQGINEQYF	TGTGCCAGCAGTCCTGGCGGACAGGGGATAAACGAGCAGTACTTC
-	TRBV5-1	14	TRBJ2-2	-	CASSLTELTGELFF	TGCGCCAGCAGCTTGACAGAACTCACCGGGGAGCTGTTTTTT
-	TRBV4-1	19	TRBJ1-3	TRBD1	CASSPEGKGATRGGNTIYF	TGCGCCAGCAGCCCGGAGGGAAAGGGGGCGACGAGAGGTGGAAACACCATATATTTT
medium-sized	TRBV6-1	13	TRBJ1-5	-	CASSDDSNQPQHF	TGTGCCAGCAGTGACGACAGCAATCAGCCCCAGCATTTT
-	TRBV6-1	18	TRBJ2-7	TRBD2	CASSEVPAGGPRTYEQYF	TGTGCCAGCAGTGAAGTGCCAGCGGGGGGGCCCCGGACCTACGAGCAGTACTTC
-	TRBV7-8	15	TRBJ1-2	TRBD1	CASSPWDRGLNGYTF	TGTGCCAGCAGCCCCTGGGACAGGGGGCTTAATGGCTACACCTTC
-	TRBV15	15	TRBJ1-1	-	CATSSPGTLNRRPFF	TGTGCCACCAGCTCACCCGGGACACTGAATCGGAGGCCTTTCTTT
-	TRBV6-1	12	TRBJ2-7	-	CASSEMGYEQYF	TGTGCCAGCAGTGAAATGGGGTACGAGCAGTACTTC
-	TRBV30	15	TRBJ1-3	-	CAWTKLRFTGNTIYF	TGTGCCTGGACTAAGCTGAGATTTACTGGAAACACCATATATTTT
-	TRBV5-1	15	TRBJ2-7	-	CASSLGQGISYEQYF	TGCGCCAGCAGCTTGGGGCAGGGGATCTCCTACGAGCAGTACTTC
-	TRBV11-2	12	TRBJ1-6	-	CASSLEVGLLHF	TGTGCCAGCAGCTTAGAAGTTGGGCTGCTCCACTTT
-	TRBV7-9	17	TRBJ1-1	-	CASSFKIGGAMNTEAFF	TGTGCCAGCAGCTTCAAAATCGGAGGGGCAATGAACACTGAAGCTTTCTTT
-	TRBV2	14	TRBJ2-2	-	CASSPLGGGGELFF	TGTGCCAGCAGTCCGCTTGGGGGCGGCGGGGAGCTGTTTTTT
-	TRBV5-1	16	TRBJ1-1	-	CASSSPYGRQNTEAFF	TGCGCCAGCAGCTCGCCCTATGGCCGGCAGAACACTGAAGCTTTCTTT
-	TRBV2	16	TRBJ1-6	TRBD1	CASSEAGGTGYSPLHF	TGTGCCAGCAGTGAAGCGGGGGGGACAGGCTACTCACCCCTCCACTTT
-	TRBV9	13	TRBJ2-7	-	CASSVGGSYEQYF	TGTGCCAGCAGCGTAGGAGGGTCCTACGAGCAGTACTTC
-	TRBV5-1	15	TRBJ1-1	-	CASSSLGPPGTEAFF	TGCGCCAGCAGCTCGCTAGGGCCACCTGGGACTGAAGCTTTCTTT
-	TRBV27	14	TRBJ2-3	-	CASSRGQGVNTQYF	TGTGCCAGCTCTAGGGGCCAGGGAGTAAATACGCAGTATTTT
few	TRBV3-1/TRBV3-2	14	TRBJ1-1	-	CASSQSGGGTEAFF	TGTGCCAGCAGCCAATCGGGCGGGGGCACTGAAGCTTTCTTT
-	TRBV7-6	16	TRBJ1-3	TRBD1	CASSQDLGQLGNTIYF	TGTGCCAGCAGCCAGGACCTGGGACAGCTCGGAAACACCATATATTTT